This T cell receptor (beta chain) was observed in a study of T-cell reconstitution after alpha-beta-depleted transplantation in children. Regarding this clonotype: The antigen remains unidentified.

This CDR3 contains 16 residues. Germline V gene data show CDR1 as DFQATT and CDR2 as SNEGSKA (reference sequence). V lost 3 bases to trimming and J lost 6 bases; unmatched junction nucleotides: 13. Unique molecular identifiers were used to barcode this TCRbeta library. TCRdb redid the calling of the PCR reads with MiXCR, one entry per CDR3 protein. Of roughly 200,000 distinct CDR3 sequences in the sample, about 8.4% are singletons; the top ten hold under 40%. Regarding the study as a whole: T-cell counts and diversity at one year post-transplant came mainly from newly produced T cells. About two months after transplant, alpha-beta T cells reportedly came from several hundred expanded graft clones.

The sequence was obtained from a male patient aged 2-10 years who had a stem cell transplant for acute myeloid leukemia, so the T cells may come from the graft donor. The chain joins TRBV20-1 to TRBJ2-1, with 8 bases matching TRBD1. Sequences were derived from PBMCs, mostly from graft donor cells, sampled 360 days after TCRalphabeta/CD19-depleted stem cell transplant. The CDR3 bases are TGCAGTGCTAGTCAGGGCCGGACAGGGTGGATCAATGAGCAGTTCTTC. Its translation is CSASQGRTGWINEQFF.